This is a list of T cell receptor beta chains from one sample in a study of cytomegalovirus exposure and HLA in healthy donors. Data came from immunoSEQ multiplex PCR; TCRdb stores just in-frame clones and leaves some out. The data contain 150,000 to 200,000 clones, about 81% of them seen just once; the ten biggest clones take up 2.5% to 3%. Sequenced: PBMCs. The source of these receptors is a woman aged 45-65 years in good health and CMV-seropositive. The CDR3 runs from the conserved cysteine through the conserved F or W. Fields, in order: clone size, J gene, D gene, V gene, CDR3 protein, CDR3 DNA. D genes are given only for firm matches. For some rows the clone size is stated as once, few or many, or as a class when expanded; others skip it.

abundance: NA; j_gene: TRBJ1-2; d_gene: TRBD1; v_gene: TRBV19; CDR3aa: CASSSSGTGDNYGYTF; CDR3nt: TGTGCCAGTAGTTCTAGCGGGACAGGGGATAACTATGGCTACACCTTC
abundance: NA; j_gene: TRBJ2-3; d_gene: TRBD2; v_gene: TRBV11-2; CDR3aa: CASSVGTSGGNTQYF; CDR3nt: TGTGCCAGCAGCGTAGGGACTAGCGGGGGGAATACGCAGTATTTT
abundance: NA; j_gene: TRBJ1-5; d_gene: NA; v_gene: TRBV5-1; CDR3aa: CASSLLPDQPQHF; CDR3nt: TGCGCCAGCAGCTTGCTCCCAGATCAGCCCCAGCATTTT
abundance: few; j_gene: TRBJ1-4; d_gene: TRBD1; v_gene: TRBV4-2; CDR3aa: CASSQKVSRQGDEKLFF; CDR3nt: TGTGCCAGCAGCCAGAAAGTTAGCAGACAGGGCGACGAAAAACTGTTTTTT
abundance: NA; j_gene: TRBJ1-2; d_gene: NA; v_gene: TRBV20-1; CDR3aa: CSARPGHAYTF; CDR3nt: TGCAGTGCTAGACCCGGACACGCTTACACCTTC
abundance: NA; j_gene: TRBJ2-5; d_gene: NA; v_gene: TRBV29-1; CDR3aa: CSGERRETQYF; CDR3nt: TGCAGCGGGGAGCGAAGGGAGACCCAGTACTTC
abundance: NA; j_gene: TRBJ1-2; d_gene: NA; v_gene: TRBV18; CDR3aa: CASSRDQGYYGYTF; CDR3nt: TGTGCCAGCTCCCGTGATCAGGGTTACTATGGCTACACCTTC
abundance: NA; j_gene: TRBJ2-1; d_gene: TRBD2; v_gene: TRBV19; CDR3aa: CASRPNIFGTSGGIEQFF; CDR3nt: TGTGCCAGTAGGCCTAACATTTTCGGGACTAGCGGGGGCATCGAGCAGTTCTTC
abundance: NA; j_gene: TRBJ2-5; d_gene: TRBD2; v_gene: TRBV18; CDR3aa: CASSPGAGGEETQYF; CDR3nt: TGTGCCAGCTCACCGGGAGCGGGGGGCGAAGAGACCCAGTACTTC
abundance: NA; j_gene: TRBJ1-5; d_gene: TRBD1; v_gene: TRBV6-5; CDR3aa: CASSYRAGGEPQHF; CDR3nt: TGTGCCAGCAGTTACAGGGCAGGGGGAGAGCCCCAGCATTTT
abundance: few; j_gene: TRBJ2-5; d_gene: NA; v_gene: TRBV7-9; CDR3aa: CASSPAPDSQETQYF; CDR3nt: TGTGCCAGCAGCCCTGCACCTGACAGCCAAGAGACCCAGTACTTC
abundance: NA; j_gene: TRBJ2-5; d_gene: NA; v_gene: TRBV6-5; CDR3aa: CASSKQVKKTQYF; CDR3nt: TGTGCCAGCAGCAAACAGGTCAAGAAGACCCAGTACTTC
abundance: NA; j_gene: TRBJ2-4; d_gene: TRBD2; v_gene: TRBV4-2; CDR3aa: CASSPLQRGEGNIQYF; CDR3nt: TGTGCCAGCAGCCCCCTTCAGCGGGGGGAGGGGAACATTCAGTACTTC
abundance: NA; j_gene: TRBJ2-7; d_gene: NA; v_gene: TRBV18; CDR3aa: CASSLRRELGEQYF; CDR3nt: TGTGCCAGCTCACTGAGACGGGAACTCGGCGAGCAGTACTTC
abundance: few; j_gene: TRBJ1-4; d_gene: TRBD1; v_gene: TRBV5-1; CDR3aa: CASRDDRAGEKLFF; CDR3nt: TGCGCCAGCAGAGATGACAGGGCGGGTGAAAAACTGTTTTTT
abundance: NA; j_gene: TRBJ1-4; d_gene: NA; v_gene: TRBV7-9; CDR3aa: CASGGGRGFEKLFF; CDR3nt: TGTGCCAGCGGGGGGGGCCGAGGCTTCGAAAAACTGTTTTTT
abundance: NA; j_gene: TRBJ1-2; d_gene: NA; v_gene: TRBV4-1; CDR3aa: CASSQVPGPHFGYTF; CDR3nt: TGCGCCAGCAGCCAAGTCCCAGGGCCTCACTTCGGCTACACCTTC
abundance: NA; j_gene: TRBJ2-1; d_gene: TRBD2; v_gene: TRBV6-1; CDR3aa: CASSEIMTSGGAGNEQFF; CDR3nt: TGTGCCAGCAGTGAAATCATGACTAGCGGGGGGGCCGGGAATGAGCAGTTCTTC
abundance: few; j_gene: TRBJ1-3; d_gene: NA; v_gene: TRBV6-6; CDR3aa: CASSPLAGSGNTIYF; CDR3nt: TGTGCCAGCAGTCCTCTGGCTGGCTCTGGAAACACCATATATTTT
abundance: NA; j_gene: TRBJ2-5; d_gene: TRBD2; v_gene: TRBV5-1; CDR3aa: CASMETSGGKTQYF; CDR3nt: TGCGCCAGCATGGAGACTAGCGGGGGAAAGACCCAGTACTTC
abundance: once; j_gene: TRBJ2-6; d_gene: NA; v_gene: TRBV27; CDR3aa: CASSGSISGANVLTF; CDR3nt: TGTGCCAGCAGTGGTAGTATCTCTGGGGCCAACGTCCTGACTTTC
abundance: NA; j_gene: TRBJ2-7; d_gene: NA; v_gene: TRBV19; CDR3aa: CASSIIEGDSYEQYF; CDR3nt: TGTGCCAGTAGTATAATAGAGGGCGATTCCTACGAGCAGTACTTC
abundance: NA; j_gene: TRBJ2-3; d_gene: NA; v_gene: TRBV5-8; CDR3aa: CASSFKFGRGDTQYF; CDR3nt: TGTGCCAGCAGCTTTAAGTTTGGCCGGGGAGATACGCAGTATTTT
abundance: NA; j_gene: TRBJ2-1; d_gene: TRBD2; v_gene: TRBV2; CDR3aa: CASSLSGGRLFF; CDR3nt: TGTGCCAGCAGCCTTAGCGGGGGGAGACTGTTCTTC
abundance: NA; j_gene: TRBJ2-1; d_gene: NA; v_gene: TRBV10-1; CDR3aa: CASSERGGAGGNEQFF; CDR3nt: TGCGCCAGCAGTGAGAGGGGGGGGGCGGGCGGCAATGAGCAGTTCTTC
abundance: once; j_gene: TRBJ2-6; d_gene: TRBD2; v_gene: TRBV4-1; CDR3aa: CASSQDGTSLLSGANVLTF; CDR3nt: TGCGCCAGCAGCCAAGACGGGACTAGCCTACTATCTGGGGCCAACGTCCTGACTTTC
abundance: NA; j_gene: TRBJ1-5; d_gene: NA; v_gene: TRBV19; CDR3aa: CASRGRGYSNQPQHF; CDR3nt: TGTGCCAGTAGAGGGCGGGGATATAGCAATCAGCCCCAGCATTTT
abundance: NA; j_gene: TRBJ2-7; d_gene: NA; v_gene: TRBV27; CDR3aa: CASSLDGGSYEQYF; CDR3nt: TGTGCCAGCAGTTTAGACGGGGGCTCCTACGAGCAGTACTTC
abundance: NA; j_gene: TRBJ1-2; d_gene: NA; v_gene: TRBV27; CDR3aa: CASSPLQGNGYTF; CDR3nt: TGTGCCAGCAGTCCCCTACAGGGAAACGGCTACACCTTC
abundance: once; j_gene: TRBJ1-6; d_gene: TRBD1; v_gene: TRBV19; CDR3aa: CASSLGQGNSPLHF; CDR3nt: TGTGCCAGTAGTCTTGGACAGGGGAACTCACCCCTCCACTTT
abundance: NA; j_gene: TRBJ2-1; d_gene: NA; v_gene: TRBV7-9; CDR3aa: CASSLNSNNEQFF; CDR3nt: TGTGCCAGCAGCTTAAATAGTAACAATGAGCAGTTCTTC
abundance: NA; j_gene: TRBJ2-7; d_gene: NA; v_gene: TRBV2; CDR3aa: CASSVSLRTDPRF; CDR3nt: TGTGCCAGCAGTGTCTCCCTCCGGACAGATCCCCGTTTC
abundance: NA; j_gene: TRBJ2-3; d_gene: TRBD2; v_gene: TRBV13; CDR3aa: CASSLARTSGLDTQYF; CDR3nt: TGTGCCAGCAGCCTAGCCCGGACTAGCGGGTTAGATACGCAGTATTTT
abundance: NA; j_gene: TRBJ1-2; d_gene: TRBD1; v_gene: TRBV15; CDR3aa: CATSTRDRGRGYTF; CDR3nt: TGTGCCACCAGCACGCGGGACAGGGGCCGTGGCTACACCTTC
abundance: NA; j_gene: TRBJ2-2; d_gene: NA; v_gene: TRBV19; CDR3aa: CASSGGELFF; CDR3nt: TGTGCCAGTAGCGGCGGGGAGCTGTTTTTT
abundance: NA; j_gene: TRBJ2-7; d_gene: NA; v_gene: TRBV4-2; CDR3aa: CASSQDTRNYEQYF; CDR3nt: TGTGCCAGCAGCCAAGACACCAGGAACTACGAGCAGTACTTC
abundance: NA; j_gene: TRBJ1-5; d_gene: NA; v_gene: TRBV4-2; CDR3aa: CASSKSGYEQPQHF; CDR3nt: TGTGCCAGCAGCAAATCAGGGTATGAACAGCCCCAGCATTTT
abundance: NA; j_gene: TRBJ2-7; d_gene: TRBD1; v_gene: TRBV7-4; CDR3aa: CASSLAGTGLYEQYF; CDR3nt: TGTGCCAGCAGCTTAGCGGGGACAGGGCTCTACGAGCAGTACTTC
abundance: NA; j_gene: TRBJ2-3; d_gene: NA; v_gene: TRBV7-9; CDR3aa: CASSQDKADTQYF; CDR3nt: TGTGCCAGCAGCCAAGACAAGGCGGATACGCAGTATTTT